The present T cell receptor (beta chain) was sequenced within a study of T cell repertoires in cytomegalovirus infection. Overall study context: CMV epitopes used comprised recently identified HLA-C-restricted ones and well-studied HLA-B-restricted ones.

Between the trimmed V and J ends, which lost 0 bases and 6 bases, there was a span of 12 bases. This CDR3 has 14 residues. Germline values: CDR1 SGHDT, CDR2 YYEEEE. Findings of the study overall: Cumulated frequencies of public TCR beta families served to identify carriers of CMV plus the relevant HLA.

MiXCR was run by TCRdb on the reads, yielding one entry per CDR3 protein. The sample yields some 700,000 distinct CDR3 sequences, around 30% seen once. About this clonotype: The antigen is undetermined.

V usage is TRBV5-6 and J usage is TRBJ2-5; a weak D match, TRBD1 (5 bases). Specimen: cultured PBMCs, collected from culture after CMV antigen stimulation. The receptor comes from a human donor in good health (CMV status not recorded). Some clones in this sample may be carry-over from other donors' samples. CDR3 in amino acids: CASSLADNRQTQYF. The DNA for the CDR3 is TGTGCCAGCAGCTTGGCCGATAACAGGCAGACCCAGTACTTC.